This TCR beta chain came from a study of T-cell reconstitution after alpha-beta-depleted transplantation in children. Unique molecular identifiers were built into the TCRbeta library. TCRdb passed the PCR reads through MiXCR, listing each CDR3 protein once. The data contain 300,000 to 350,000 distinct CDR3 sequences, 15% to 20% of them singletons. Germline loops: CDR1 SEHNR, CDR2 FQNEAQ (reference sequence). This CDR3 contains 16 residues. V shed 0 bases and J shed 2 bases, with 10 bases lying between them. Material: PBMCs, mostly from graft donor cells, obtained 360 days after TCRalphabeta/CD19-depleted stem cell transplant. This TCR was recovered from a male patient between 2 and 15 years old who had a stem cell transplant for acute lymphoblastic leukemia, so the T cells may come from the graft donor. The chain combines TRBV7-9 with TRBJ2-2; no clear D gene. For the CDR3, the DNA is TGTGCCAGCAGCTTAGCGGCGACTCGTAACACCGGGGAGCTGTTTTTT. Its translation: CASSLAATRNTGELFF.